The 14 T cell receptor beta chains given below trace back to one sample, sequenced in a study of T-cell reconstitution after alpha-beta-depleted transplantation in children. Preparing the TCRbeta library involved the use of unique molecular identifiers. MiXCR was run by TCRdb on the PCR reads, yielding one entry per CDR3 protein. The sample records around 250,000 distinct CDR3 sequences, 9.9% being singletons. The input for sequencing was PBMCs from the stem cell graft donor, taken from the stem cell graft. The receptors were gathered from a human donor who donated a stem cell graft to a child with SCID.

V and J are TRBV5-1 and TRBJ1-1; TRBD1 agrees at 8 bases. Germline values: CDR1 SGHRS, CDR2 YFSETQ. V dropped 4 bases and J dropped 1; count of bases not matched to a gene: 6. This CDR3 contains 15 residues. The CDR3 bases are TGCGCCAGCAGCCTAGGGGACAGGTGGAACACTGAAGCTTTCTTT. Amino acids: CASSLGDRWNTEAFF.

This clonotype was counted once. A read error may account for a junction end that differs from germline. The V and J genes are TRBV20-1 and TRBJ1-2, with 9 nucleotides matching TRBD1. CDR1 is DFQATT and CDR2 is SNEGSKA in the germline V gene (reference sequence). The CDR3 is made up of 17 amino acids. In nucleotides, the CDR3 is TGCTGTGCTAGAGATGGGGACAGGGCGGCCATTAACTATGGCTACACCTTC. This codes for CCARDGDRAAINYGYTF.

This clonotype appeared a few times. This chain uses TRBV20-1 with TRBJ2-7, with D tentatively TRBD1 or TRBD2 (5 bases each). The CDR3 extends over 16 amino acids. Germline CDR1 and CDR2: DFQATT and SNEGSKA (reference sequence). The V end was cut by 2 bases, the J end by 3 bases, with 20 bases between. CDR3 sequence (DNA): TGCAGTGCTAGAAGACTCTTCGGCTCAGGGAGCTACGAGCAGTACTTC. It yields the protein CSARRLFGSGSYEQYF.

The gene calls are TRBV11-2 and TRBJ2-7; a possible D gene is TRBD1 (5 bases). This CDR3 is built from 15 residues. Germline V lookup: CDR1 SGHAT, CDR2 FQNNGV. Trimming removed 6 bases at V and 0 bases at J, with 15 bases between. The CDR3 here is CASSFTGLLSYEQYF. The CDR3 DNA sequence: TGTGCCAGCAGTTTTACAGGTCTTCTCTCCTACGAGCAGTACTTC.

This clonotype was seen repeatedly, ten times or more. The chain couples TRBV29-1 to TRBJ2-5; 10 bases fit TRBD2. The trim removed 3 bases at V and 1 base at J, leaving 2 bases unmatched. Germline CDR1 and CDR2: SQVTM and ANQGSEA. The CDR3 has 14 amino acids. The CDR3 bases are TGCAGCGTTGAGGCTAGCGGGGGCCAAGAGACCCAGTACTTC. Translating it yields CSVEASGGQETQYF. Variable domain in full (rest from reference TRBV29-1 and TRBJ2-5): SAVISQKPSRDICQRGTSLTIQCQVDSQVTMMFWYRQQPGQSLTLIATANQGSEATYESGFVIDKFPISRPNLTFSTLTVSNMSPEDSSIYLCSVEASGGQETQYFGPGTRLLVL.

In its sample, this clonotype was seen a few times. The chain links TRBV2 to TRBJ2-1; no reliable D call. V dropped 2 bases and J dropped 6 bases, with 8 bases sitting between them. Germline V gene data show CDR1 as SNHLY and CDR2 as FYNNEI. The CDR3 spans 13 residues. The CDR3 reads CASSETPSNEQFF. In nucleotides, the CDR3 is TGTGCCAGCAGTGAAACCCCTAGCAATGAGCAGTTCTTC.

The genes are TRBV5-5 and TRBJ2-5, with TRBD1 identical over 7 bases. The CDR3 totals 14 residues. Unmatched junction bases numbered 4, after V lost 0 bases and J lost 5 bases. Germline values: CDR1 SGHKS, CDR2 YYEKEE (reference sequence). CDR3 region: CASSLGGGAETQYF. For the CDR3, the DNA is TGTGCCAGCAGCTTGGGAGGGGGCGCGGAGACCCAGTACTTC.

The rearrangement links TRBV14 to TRBJ1-4; TRBD1 matches 9 bases. CDR1 and CDR2 (germline): SGHDN, FVKESK. The junction had 10 bases not matched to a gene; V was cut back by 4 bases and J by 4 bases. This CDR3 is 17 amino acids long. CDR3 amino acids: CASSRPDRGALNEKLFF. CDR3 nucleotides: TGTGCCAGCAGCCGACCCGACAGGGGGGCTCTTAATGAAAAACTGTTTTTT.

V gene TRBV5-1 combines with J gene TRBJ2-7; perhaps D is TRBD1 or TRBD2 (5 bases each). Germline V gene data show CDR1 as SGHRS and CDR2 as YFSETQ. V lost 4 bases and J 0 bases, leaving 14 bases between the germline ends. The CDR3 covers 15 residues. CDR3 loop: CASSAEPGTSYEQYF. DNA for the CDR3: TGCGCCAGCAGCGCTGAGCCGGGGACCTCCTACGAGCAGTACTTC.

This rearrangement joins TRBV5-6 to TRBJ1-5, with no clear D. Germline CDR1 and CDR2: SGHDT and YYEEEE. Trimming shortened V by 2 bases and J by 0 bases, and 6 bases separated the two germline ends. The CDR3 covers 14 residues. Here the CDR3 reads CASSFYDSNQPQHF. In DNA form, the CDR3 reads TGTGCCAGCAGCTTCTATGATAGCAATCAGCCCCAGCATTTT.

The chain uses TRBV14 and TRBJ1-4; no reliable D call. CDR3 length: 12 amino acids. V was shortened by 4 bases and J by 7 bases, with 7 bases between the two germline ends. Looked up from germline, CDR1 is SGHDN and CDR2 is FVKESK. The CDR3 region is CASSPKGEKLFF. The DNA for the CDR3 is TGTGCCAGCAGCCCAAAGGGTGAAAAACTGTTTTTT.

J is TRBJ2-7 and V is TRBV5-6, with 8 bases aligning to TRBD1. V was pared by 4 bases and J by 5 bases, with 8 bases of the junction left unmatched. In germline, CDR1 is SGHDT, CDR2 YYEEEE. The CDR3 totals 14 residues. The CDR3 sequence is CASSRGRGRDEQYF. In DNA, the CDR3 is TGTGCCAGCAGCCGCGGCAGGGGGCGGGACGAGCAGTACTTC.

Only a few counts were recorded for this clonotype. This sequence joins TRBV5-1 and TRBJ2-7; D is unresolved. The CDR3 contains 14 residues. The V end was cut by 0 bases, the J end by 6 bases, with 13 bases between. CDR1 and CDR2 from the germline V gene are SGHRS and YFSETQ. DNA for the CDR3: TGCGCCAGCAGCTTGGATGCAGCACCCGTCGAGCAGTACTTC. It codes for CASSLDAAPVEQYF. Filled out from reference TRBV5-1 and TRBJ2-7, the complete variable domain reads KAGVTQTPRYLIKTRGQQVTLSCSPISGHRSVSWYQQTPGQGLQFLFEYFSETQRNKGNFPGRFSGRQFSNSRSEMNVSTLELGDSALYLCASSLDAAPVEQYFGPGTRLTVT.

This clonotype was counted between two and nine times. The rearrangement uses TRBV10-3 and TRBJ2-7; no clear D. V was cut by 10 bases and J by 2 bases, with 15 bases left in between. Germline CDR1 and CDR2: ENHRY and SYGVKD. The CDR3 spans 13 residues. This CDR3 reads CATTPAGAYEQYF. The CDR3 bases are TGTGCCACAACGCCGGCAGGAGCCTACGAGCAGTACTTC.